This TCR beta chain was profiled in a study of blood T cell repertoires in COVID-19. Assay: immunoSEQ multiplex PCR; the TCRdb copy retains only in-frame clones and omits some. The table shows 30,000 to 40,000 clones, with about 76% occurring only once. Germline V gene data show CDR1 as LGHNA and CDR2 as YNFKEQ. The germline V and J ends were trimmed by 0 bases and 0 bases, with 10 bases remaining between them. CDR3 length: 16 amino acids. The TCR originated in a man between 65 and 85 years old with COVID-19, enrolled during active disease. The chain joins TRBV4-2 to TRBJ2-3; tentative D call: TRBD2 (5 bases). Sequencing was performed on peripheral blood. This chain's CDR3 is CASSQEKRPSTDTQYF. CDR3 in DNA: TGTGCCAGCAGCCAAGAAAAGCGGCCGAGCACAGATACGCAGTATTTT.